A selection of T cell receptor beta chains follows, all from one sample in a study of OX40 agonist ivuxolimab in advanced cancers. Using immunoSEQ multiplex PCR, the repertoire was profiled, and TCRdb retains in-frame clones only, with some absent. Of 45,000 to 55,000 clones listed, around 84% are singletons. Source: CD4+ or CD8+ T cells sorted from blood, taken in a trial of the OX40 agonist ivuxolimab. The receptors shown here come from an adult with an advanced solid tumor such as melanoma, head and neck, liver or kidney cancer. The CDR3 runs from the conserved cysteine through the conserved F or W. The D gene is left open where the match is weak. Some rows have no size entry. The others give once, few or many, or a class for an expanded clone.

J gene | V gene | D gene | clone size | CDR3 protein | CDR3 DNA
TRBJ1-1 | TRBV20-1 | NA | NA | CSAEKYTEAFF | TGCAGTGCCGAAAAATACACTGAAGCTTTCTTT
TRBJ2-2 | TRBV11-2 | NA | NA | CASSRRDTTGELFF | TGTGCCAGCAGTCGTCGGGACACCACCGGGGAGCTGTTTTTT
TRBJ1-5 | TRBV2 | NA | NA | CATKSGLAGQPQHF | TGTGCCACTAAGTCCGGCCTTGCCGGGCAGCCCCAGCATTTT
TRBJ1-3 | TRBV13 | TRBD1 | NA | CASSLAQGNLFGNTIYF | TGTGCCAGCAGCTTAGCACAGGGGAATCTTTTTGGAAACACCATATATTTT
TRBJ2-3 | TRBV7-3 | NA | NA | CASSPGKGIGTDTQYF | TGTGCCAGCAGCCCCGGGAAGGGGATAGGCACAGATACGCAGTATTTT
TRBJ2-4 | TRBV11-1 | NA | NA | CASSRAGPEIQYF | TGTGCCAGCAGCAGGGCAGGGCCAGAGATTCAGTACTTC
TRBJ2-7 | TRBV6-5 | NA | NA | CATRWTTQNSYEQYF | TGTGCCACCCGCTGGACCACTCAAAACTCCTACGAGCAGTACTTC
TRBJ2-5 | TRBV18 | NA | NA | CASSPLSHRETQYF | TGTGCCAGCTCACCCTTATCCCACCGGGAGACCCAGTACTTC
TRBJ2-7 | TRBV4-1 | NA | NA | CASSQEGPYEQYF | TGCGCCAGCAGCCAGGAGGGTCCTTACGAGCAGTACTTC
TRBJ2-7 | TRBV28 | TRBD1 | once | CASTTSGQGSYEQYF | TGTGCCAGCACCACCTCGGGACAGGGCTCCTACGAGCAGTACTTC
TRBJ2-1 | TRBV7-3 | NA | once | CASSLSSNNEQFF | TGTGCCAGCAGCTTAAGCAGTAACAATGAGCAGTTCTTC
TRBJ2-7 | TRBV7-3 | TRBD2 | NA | CASSSTLRGVQYF | TGTGCCAGCAGCTCGACCCTTCGGGGGGTACAGTACTTC
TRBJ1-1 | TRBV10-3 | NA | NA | CAISLGGNTEAFF | TGTGCCATCAGTCTTGGGGGAAACACTGAAGCTTTCTTT
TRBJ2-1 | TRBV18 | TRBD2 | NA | CASSPRTSGDEQFF | TGTGCCAGCTCACCAAGGACTAGCGGTGACGAGCAGTTCTTC
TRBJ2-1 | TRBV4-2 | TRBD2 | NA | CASSQNGGRPSYNEQFF | TGTGCCAGCAGCCAAAATGGCGGGAGGCCTAGCTACAATGAGCAGTTCTTC
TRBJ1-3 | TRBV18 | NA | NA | CASSPVAGSPGNTIYF | TGTGCCAGCTCACCAGTAGCAGGGTCGCCTGGAAACACCATATATTTT
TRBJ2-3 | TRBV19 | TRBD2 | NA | CASGPAGITDTQYF | TGTGCCAGTGGCCCAGCGGGGATCACAGATACGCAGTATTTT
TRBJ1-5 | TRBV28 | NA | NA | CASSRTGINQPQHF | TGTGCCAGCAGTCGAACAGGGATCAATCAGCCCCAGCATTTT
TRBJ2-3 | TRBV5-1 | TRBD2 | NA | CASSLVTLAGADTQYF | TGCGCCAGCAGCTTGGTAACACTAGCGGGAGCAGATACGCAGTATTTT
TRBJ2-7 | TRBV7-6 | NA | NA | CASSPGISAEDEQYF | TGTGCCAGCAGCCCCGGGATCTCAGCCGAGGATGAGCAGTACTTC
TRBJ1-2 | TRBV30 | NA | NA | CAWSPLTRVGYTF | TGTGCCTGGAGTCCCCTAACCCGGGTTGGCTACACCTTC
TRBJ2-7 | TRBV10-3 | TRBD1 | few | CAISEDRGRIGDEQYF | TGTGCCATCAGTGAGGACAGGGGGCGAATCGGGGACGAGCAGTACTTC
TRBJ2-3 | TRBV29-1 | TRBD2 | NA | CSVEGGGQVGDTQYF | TGCAGCGTGGAGGGCGGGGGGCAGGTTGGAGATACGCAGTATTTT
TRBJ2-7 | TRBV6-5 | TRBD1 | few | CASSYGQGDEQYF | TGTGCCAGCAGTTACGGACAGGGGGACGAGCAGTACTTC
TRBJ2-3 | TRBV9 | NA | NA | CASSVIAGPAADTQYF | TGTGCCAGCAGCGTAATCGCAGGGCCGGCAGCAGATACGCAGTATTTT
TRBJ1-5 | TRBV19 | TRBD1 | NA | CASSPDREGYQPQHF | TGTGCCAGTAGTCCCGACAGGGAGGGTTATCAGCCCCAGCATTTT
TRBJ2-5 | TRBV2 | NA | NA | CASSQGGYQETQYF | TGTGCCAGCAGTCAAGGCGGGTACCAAGAGACCCAGTACTTC
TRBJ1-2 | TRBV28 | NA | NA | CASSASFNYGYTF | TGTGCCAGCAGCGCCAGTTTTAACTATGGCTACACCTTC
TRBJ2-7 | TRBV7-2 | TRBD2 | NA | CASSLISGTSGPYEQYF | TGTGCCAGCAGCTTAATTTCAGGGACTAGCGGCCCCTACGAGCAGTACTTC
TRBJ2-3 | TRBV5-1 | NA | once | CASSLDTSTDTQYF | TGCGCCAGCAGCTTGGATACTAGCACAGATACGCAGTATTTT
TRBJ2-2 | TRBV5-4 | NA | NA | CASSWGREDTGELFF | TGTGCCAGCAGCTGGGGAAGGGAGGACACCGGGGAGCTGTTTTTT
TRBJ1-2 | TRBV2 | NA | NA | CASSERDLYGYTF | TGTGCCAGCAGTGAAAGGGACCTATATGGCTACACCTTC
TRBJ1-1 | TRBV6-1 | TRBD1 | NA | CASSFKTGLNTEAFF | TGTGCCAGCAGTTTTAAGACAGGGTTGAACACTGAAGCTTTCTTT
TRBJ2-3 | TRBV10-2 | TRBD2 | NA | CASEGLAGGNTQYF | TGCGCCAGCGAGGGACTAGCGGGAGGAAATACGCAGTATTTT
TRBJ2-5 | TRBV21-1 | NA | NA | CASRATGEESQYF | TGTGCCAGCAGGGCGACAGGGGAGGAATCCCAGTACTTC
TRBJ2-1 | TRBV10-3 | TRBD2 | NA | CAISPGTSGRGGWYEQFF | TGTGCCATCAGTCCCGGGACTAGCGGGAGAGGGGGTTGGTATGAGCAGTTCTTC
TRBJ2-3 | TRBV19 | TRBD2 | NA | CASSPSGSTDTQYF | TGTGCCAGTAGTCCTAGCGGAAGCACAGATACGCAGTATTTT
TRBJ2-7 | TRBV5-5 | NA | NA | CASSLAGQSSYEQYF | TGTGCCAGCAGCTTGGCGGGACAATCCTCCTACGAGCAGTACTTC
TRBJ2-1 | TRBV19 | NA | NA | CASRNRYNEQFF | TGTGCCAGTAGAAACAGATACAATGAGCAGTTCTTC
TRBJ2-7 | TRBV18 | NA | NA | CASSPPGSSYERQYF | TGTGCCAGCTCACCACCAGGGAGCTCCTACGAGAGGCAGTACTTC
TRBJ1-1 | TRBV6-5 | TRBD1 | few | CASRDPGQGNTEAFF | TGTGCCAGCAGGGACCCGGGACAGGGGAACACTGAAGCTTTCTTT
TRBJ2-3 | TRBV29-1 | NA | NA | CSVRLQGGADTQYF | TGCAGCGTGCGACTACAGGGAGGGGCAGATACGCAGTATTTT
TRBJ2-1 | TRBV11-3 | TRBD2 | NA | CASSPGGGSYNEQFF | TGTGCCAGCAGTCCGGGGGGGGGCTCCTACAATGAGCAGTTCTTC
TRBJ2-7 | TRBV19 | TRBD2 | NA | CASSPTSGRIYEQYF | TGTGCCAGTAGTCCCACTAGCGGGAGAATCTACGAGCAGTACTTC
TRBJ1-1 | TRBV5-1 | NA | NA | CASSLAGTAVDTEAFF | TGCGCCAGCAGCTTGGCCGGGACCGCGGTGGACACTGAAGCTTTCTTT
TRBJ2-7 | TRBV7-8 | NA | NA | CASSPSWDSSYEQYF | TGTGCCAGCAGCCCTTCTTGGGATAGCTCCTACGAGCAGTACTTC
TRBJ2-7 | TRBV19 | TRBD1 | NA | CASSIVTWTGTYEQYF | TGTGCCAGTAGTATAGTTACCTGGACAGGAACCTACGAGCAGTACTTC
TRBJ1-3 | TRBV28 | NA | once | CASTPSVETLSGNTIYF | TGTGCCAGCACCCCCTCGGTGGAAACACTCTCTGGAAACACCATATATTTT
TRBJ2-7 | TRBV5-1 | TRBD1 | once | CASSPGGQGSYEQYF | TGCGCCAGCAGCCCAGGGGGCCAGGGGTCCTACGAGCAGTACTTC
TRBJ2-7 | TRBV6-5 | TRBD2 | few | CASSHRSSGTYEQYF | TGTGCCAGCAGTCATCGCAGTAGCGGGACCTACGAGCAGTACTTC
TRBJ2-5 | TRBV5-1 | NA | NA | CASSLGGDEETQYF | TGCGCCAGCAGCTTGGGGGGAGACGAAGAGACCCAGTACTTC
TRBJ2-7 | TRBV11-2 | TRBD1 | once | CASSPRGFGSYEQYF | TGTGCCAGCAGCCCCAGGGGGTTCGGCTCCTACGAGCAGTACTTC
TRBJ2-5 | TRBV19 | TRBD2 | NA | CASSGTSGSRETQYF | TGTGCCAGTAGTGGAACTAGCGGGAGTCGGGAGACCCAGTACTTC
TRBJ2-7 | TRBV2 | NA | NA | CASSAGHSSSYEQYF | TGTGCCAGCAGTGCGGGACATTCGAGCTCCTACGAGCAGTACTTC